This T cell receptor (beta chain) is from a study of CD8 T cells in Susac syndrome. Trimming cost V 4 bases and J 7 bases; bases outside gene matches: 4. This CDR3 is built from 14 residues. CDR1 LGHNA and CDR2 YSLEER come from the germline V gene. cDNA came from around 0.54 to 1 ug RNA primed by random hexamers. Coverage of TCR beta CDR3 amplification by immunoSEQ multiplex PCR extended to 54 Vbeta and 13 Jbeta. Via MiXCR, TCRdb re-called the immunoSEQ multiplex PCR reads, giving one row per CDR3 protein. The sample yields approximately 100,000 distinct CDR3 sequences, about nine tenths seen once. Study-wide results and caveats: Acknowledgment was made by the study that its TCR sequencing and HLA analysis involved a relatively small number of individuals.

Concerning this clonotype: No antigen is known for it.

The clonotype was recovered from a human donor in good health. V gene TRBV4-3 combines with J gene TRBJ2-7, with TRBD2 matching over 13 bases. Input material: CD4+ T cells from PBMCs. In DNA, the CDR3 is TGCGCCAGCAGCCCGGGACTAGCGGGATTTGAGCAGTACTTC. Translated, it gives CASSPGLAGFEQYF.